The 31 T cell receptor beta chains presented below share a single source sample, sequenced in a study of post-analysis software for immune sequencing data. General study findings and limits: Patients showed TRBV5-6, TRBV5-1 and TRBV20-1 among five TRBV segments more frequent than in controls.

Antigen specificity for these receptors is unknown. Prepared libraries of TCR beta cDNA carried unique molecular identifiers. TCRdb fed the PCR reads into MiXCR, producing one record per CDR3 protein. This sample has 350,000 to 500,000 distinct CDR3 sequences, with 30% to 40% found just once. The sample was blood. The receptors were sampled from a girl aged 2 to 9 with multiple sclerosis.

The chain combines TRBV2 with TRBJ1-5; TRBD1 might be the D (5 bases). The CDR3 runs 14 residues. V was shortened by 9 bases and J by 6 bases, with 18 bases between the two germline ends. Germline CDR1 reads SNHLY; CDR2 reads FYNNEI. The CDR3 nucleotides read TGTGCCAGTACTCCATACATAGGGGTTCAGCCCCAGCATTTT. Protein sequence: CASTPYIGVQPQHF.

The rearrangement uses TRBV24-1 and TRBJ1-3, with TRBD1 as a possible D gene (5 bases). This CDR3 comprises 17 residues. CDR1 KGHDR and CDR2 SFDVKD come from the germline V gene. V was clipped by 2 bases and J by 0 bases, with 13 bases between them. The CDR3 DNA follows: TGTGCCACCAGTGATTCGCGGAGGGACCCCTCTGGAAACACCATATATTTT. Translation: CATSDSRRDPSGNTIYF.

The J gene is TRBJ2-5, the V gene TRBV7-8; maybe TRBD2 (5 bases). From germline, CDR1 is SGHVS and CDR2 FQNEAQ. CDR3 length: 16 amino acids. With 0 bases removed from V and 6 bases from J, the gap between germline ends came to 17 bases. The CDR3 nucleotides are TGTGCCAGCAGCTTAGCGCGGGTAGGATTCGTGAAGACCCAGTACTTC. Translated, it gives CASSLARVGFVKTQYF.

This clonotype occurred a few times. This chain joins TRBV20-1 and TRBJ2-5; tentative D call: TRBD2 (6 bases). The CDR3 loop spans 14 amino acids. V shed 3 bases and J shed 3 bases, with 14 bases lying between them. Germline CDR1 DFQATT, CDR2 SNEGSKA (reference sequence). The CDR3 region is CSASISGAEETQYF. The CDR3 coding sequence is TGCAGTGCTAGCATTAGCGGCGCCGAAGAGACCCAGTACTTC.

The V gene is TRBV7-3, the J gene TRBJ1-2, with D hard to call. The germline V and J ends were trimmed by 5 bases and 0 bases, with 4 bases remaining between them. The CDR3 sequence is 12 residues long. CDR1 SGHTA and CDR2 FQGTGA come from the germline V gene. The CDR3 here is CASSTANYGYTF. The CDR3 coding sequence is TGTGCCAGCAGCACAGCTAACTATGGCTACACCTTC.

This clonotype was seen only a few times. V is TRBV29-1 and J is TRBJ2-7, with a possible D match to TRBD1 (6 bases). Trimming took off 6 bases at V and 7 bases at J, with 22 bases between the two ends. This CDR3 spans 14 amino acids. In germline, CDR1 is SQVTM, CDR2 ANQGSEA. The CDR3, as DNA: TGCAGCGTGGCAGGACAGCCCGGTGACGGAGAGCAGTACTTC. Its protein product is CSVAGQPGDGEQYF.

The chain employs TRBV7-8 and TRBJ2-7, with TRBD2 as a possible D gene (6 bases). The better agreement between TRBJ2-5 and the DNA end casts doubt on the J call. This CDR3 is 16 amino acids long. Looked up from germline, CDR1 is SGHVS and CDR2 is FQNEAQ. This CDR3 reads CASSLTRGLPEETQYF. The CDR3 DNA follows: TGTGCCAGCAGCTTAACCCGAGGACTACCGGAAGAGACCCAGTACTTC.

This clonotype has only a few counts. The gene calls are TRBV6-2 or TRBV6-3 and TRBJ2-5; 9 bases are a match to TRBD2. V lost 7 bases, J lost 11 bases, and 20 bases stayed unmatched. Germline CDR1 reads MNHEY; CDR2 reads SVGEGT. The CDR3 length is 16 residues. The CDR3: CASTNGLAGWRREQYF. The CDR3 DNA sequence: TGTGCCAGCACCAACGGGCTAGCGGGATGGAGGAGAGAGCAGTACTTC.

On this clonotype itself: Compared with germline, one end of the junction differs, possibly owing to a read error. The chain joins TRBV4-1 to TRBJ1-3; TRBD1 matches 10 bases. Germline V lookup: CDR1 MGHRA, CDR2 YSYEKL. The CDR3 is 18 residues long. CDR3 loop: CVSSQPGQGSTSGNTIYF. In DNA, the CDR3 is TGCGTCAGCAGCCAACCGGGACAGGGGTCTACCTCTGGAAACACCATATATTTT.

About this clonotype: One end of the junction fails to match germline, which may point to a read error. The chain uses TRBV12-3 or TRBV12-4 and TRBJ2-3; TRBD2 agrees at 8 bases. The CDR3 runs to 16 residues. As DNA, the CDR3 is TGTGTCAGCAGTTTAGGGACTAGGGCTGGCACAGATACGCAGTATTTT. Amino acids: CVSSLGTRAGTDTQYF.

The chain has TRBV11-1 and TRBJ1-2; perhaps TRBD1 as D (6 bases). This CDR3 is built from 16 residues. The V end was cut by 0 bases, the J end by 4 bases, with 15 bases between. Per the germline V gene, CDR1 is SGHAT and CDR2 is FQDESV (reference sequence). CDR3 DNA: TGTGCCAGCAGCTTAGCTCTGGCAGGGGATGCCTATGGCTACACCTTC. This translates into CASSLALAGDAYGYTF. Combining the CDR3 with reference TRBV11-1 and TRBJ1-2 gives the whole variable domain EAEVAQSPRYKITEKSQAVAFWCDPISGHATLYWYRQILGQGPELLVQFQDESVVDDSQLPKDRFSAERLKGVDSTLKIQPAELGDSAMYLCASSLALAGDAYGYTFGSGTRLTVV.

This clonotype has only a few counts. The chain recombines TRBV5-6 with TRBJ2-1; D unresolved. CDR3 size: 12 residues. V was clipped by 4 bases and J by 9 bases, with 11 bases between them. The germline V gene encodes CDR1 SGHDT and CDR2 YYEEEE. The CDR3 DNA is TGTGCCAGCAGCCTCCGGTGGGGTGAGCAGTTCTTC. This gives the protein CASSLRWGEQFF.

Ten or more counts support this clonotype. This chain uses TRBV29-1 with TRBJ2-7; 7 bases line up with TRBD1. CDR1 is SQVTM and CDR2 is ANQGSEA in the germline V gene. With 5 bases clipped from V and 2 bases from J, the junction kept 15 bases outside the gene matches. This CDR3 spans 16 amino acids. The CDR3 DNA reads as TGCAGCGTTTTCTTTGCCGAAGGGACAGTTACCTACGAGCAGTACTTC. Amino acids: CSVFFAEGTVTYEQYF.

The CDR3 sequence: CASNPPGGREGYNEQFF. CDR3 DNA sequence: TGTGCCAGCAACCCCCCAGGAGGCAGGGAAGGATACAATGAGCAGTTCTTC. The chain joins TRBV7-9 to TRBJ2-1, with D possibly called TRBD1 or TRBD2 (5 bases each). CDR1 SEHNR and CDR2 FQNEAQ come from the germline V gene (reference sequence). The CDR3 is 17 amino acids. V lost 7 bases, J lost 4 bases, and 23 bases lay in between.

This clonotype came up many times. The chain is built from TRBV12-3 or TRBV12-4 and TRBJ2-7, with TRBD1 matching 8 bases. The trim removed 6 bases at V and 3 bases at J, leaving 10 bases unmatched. The CDR3 consists of 15 residues. In DNA, the CDR3 is TGTGCCAGCAGGGGTAGGACAGGGACATTCTACGAGCAGTACTTC. Its protein product is CASRGRTGTFYEQYF.

The chain joins TRBV3-1 to TRBJ2-1, with TRBD2 identical over 10 bases. This CDR3 comprises 16 residues. Germline assignment: CDR1 LGHDT and CDR2 YNNKEL (reference sequence). The V and J ends lost 2 bases and 7 bases, in that order; junction bases with no gene match: 8. As DNA, the CDR3 is TGTGCCAGCAGCCAACACCTAGCGGGAGTTAGTAATGAGCAGTTCTTC. It codes for CASSQHLAGVSNEQFF.

The chain uses TRBV15 and TRBJ2-5, with no clear D. Trimming pared 5 bases from V and 11 bases from J, leaving 15 bases between. Per germline, CDR1 LNHNV and CDR2 YYDKDF (reference sequence). The CDR3 is 12 amino acids. CDR3 in amino acids: CATSPPLNEQYF. The CDR3 DNA reads as TGTGCCACCAGCCCCCCCCTCAATGAGCAGTACTTC. The full variable domain, its missing parts supplied by reference TRBV15 and TRBJ2-5, is DAMVIQNPRYQVTQFGKPVTLSCSQTLNHNVMYWYQQKSSQAPKLLFHYYDKDFNNEADTPDNFQSRRPNTSFCFLDIRSPGLGDTAMYLCATSPPLNEQYFGPGTRLLVL.

This rearrangement joins TRBV7-9 to TRBJ2-1; weak D call: TRBD2 (8 bases). Germline CDR1 and CDR2: SEHNR and FQNEAQ (reference sequence). Trimming took 0 bases from V and 6 from J, leaving 21 bases between them. The CDR3 has 18 residues. CDR3: CASSLALLADRRSNEQFF. CDR3 bases: TGTGCCAGCAGCTTAGCACTACTAGCGGACAGGAGGTCCAATGAGCAGTTCTTC.

This clonotype came up a few times. The chain recombines TRBV7-2 with TRBJ2-1, with 8 bases that match TRBD1. The V segment lost 2 bases and the J segment 0 bases; nucleotides outside the gene matches: 9. Germline V gene data show CDR1 as SGHTA and CDR2 as FQGNSA. The CDR3 covers 18 residues. The CDR3 here is CASSLTFMGTGSYNEQFF. CDR3 nucleotides: TGTGCCAGCAGCTTAACATTCATGGGGACAGGCTCCTACAATGAGCAGTTCTTC.

This clonotype appeared a few times. This clone may be a read error of a much larger clone one base away. This chain connects TRBV5-1 to TRBJ2-1, with no clear D. This CDR3 has 10 amino acids. Germline V gene data show CDR1 as SGHRS and CDR2 as YFSETQ. The CDR3, as DNA: TGCGCCAGCAGGGGAAATGAGCGGTTCTTC. The encoded protein is CASRGNERFF.

The chain uses TRBV29-1 and TRBJ2-5; D uncertain. Trimming removed 4 bases at V and 4 bases at J, with 16 bases between. The CDR3 extends over 14 amino acids. CDR1 and CDR2 from the germline V gene are SQVTM and ANQGSEA. CDR3 protein: CSVVGFGGLETQYF. The CDR3 DNA sequence: TGCAGCGTTGTAGGGTTCGGCGGATTAGAGACCCAGTACTTC.

This clonotype was counted at least ten times. J is TRBJ1-5 and V is TRBV28, with a tentative D call TRBD1 (6 bases). V was shortened by 5 bases and J by 4 bases, with 42 bases between the two germline ends. The CDR3 sequence is 24 residues long. Germline lookup yields CDR1 MDHEN and CDR2 SYDVKM. CDR3 bases: TGTGCCAGCAGTCCCTGGTTGACCAATGTTTGGGGGGACGCCTTGAGGGGGGGGAATCAGCCCCAGCATTTT. It yields the protein CASSPWLTNVWGDALRGGNQPQHF.

The chain joins TRBV29-1 to TRBJ2-7; D may match TRBD1 or TRBD2 (5 bases each). This CDR3 has 17 residues. Germline CDR1 is SQVTM and CDR2 is ANQGSEA. V was clipped by 5 bases and J by 4 bases, with 27 bases between them. The CDR3 spells CSVWAPLGGTASYEQYF. The CDR3 nucleotides read TGCAGCGTTTGGGCCCCGCTGGGTGGGACGGCCTCTTACGAGCAGTACTTC.

This clonotype was observed a few times. This sequence joins TRBV12-3 or TRBV12-4 and TRBJ1-4, with unresolved D. V gave up 6 bases and J gave up 0 bases, with 11 bases separating them. This CDR3 comprises 15 residues. CDR3 protein: CASSPRLATNEKLFF. The CDR3, as DNA: TGTGCCAGCAGCCCAAGACTCGCAACTAATGAAAAACTGTTTTTT.

The chain joins TRBV7-2 to TRBJ2-3, with TRBD2 as a possible D gene (7 bases). V shed 1 base and J shed 7 bases, with 15 bases lying between them. This CDR3 has 15 amino acids. Germline lookup yields CDR1 SGHTA and CDR2 FQGNSA. CDR3 residues: CASSLGWGGGNTQYF. The DNA of the CDR3 is TGTGCCAGCAGCTTAGGGTGGGGGGGCGGCAATACGCAGTATTTT.

V and J are TRBV12-3 or TRBV12-4 and TRBJ1-2; a possible D gene is TRBD1 (6 bases). This CDR3 is 15 amino acids long. V gave up 1 base and J gave up 6 bases, with 15 bases separating them. The CDR3 DNA reads TGTGCCAGCAGTTTAGTGGCAGGGGCGGTCGATGGCTACACCTTC. Translated, it gives CASSLVAGAVDGYTF.

The CDR3 sequence is CAISGDRSNYGYTF. CDR3 DNA: TGTGCCATCAGTGGAGATCGTTCTAACTATGGCTACACCTTC. The chain uses TRBV10-3 and TRBJ1-2; no definite D call. This CDR3 region has 14 residues. V was pared by 4 bases and J by 0 bases, with 9 bases between. Germline V CDR1 and CDR2: ENHRY, SYGVKD.

This clonotype was recorded a few times. This chain connects TRBV10-3 to TRBJ2-7; 7 bases are shared with TRBD1. Germline V gene data show CDR1 as ENHRY and CDR2 as SYGVKD. CDR3 length equals 14 residues. J gave up 0 bases and V 4 bases, and 3 bases lay outside the gene matches. CDR3 coding DNA: TGTGCCATCAGTGCACAGGGGATCTCCTACGAGCAGTACTTC. It encodes CAISAQGISYEQYF.

The V and J genes are TRBV20-1 and TRBJ1-5; the D gene is possibly TRBD1 (5 bases). The germline gives CDR1 DFQATT, CDR2 SNEGSKA (reference sequence). The CDR3 covers 13 residues. Trimming took 2 bases from V and 7 from J, leaving 12 bases between them. CDR3 coding DNA: TGCAGTGCTAGATCGTTGGGGGGGCAGCCCCAGCATTTT. Translated, it gives CSARSLGGQPQHF.

This sequence joins TRBV20-1 and TRBJ2-4; 8 nucleotides align to TRBD2. The CDR3 loop spans 14 amino acids. Losses at the gene ends were 4 bases for V and 8 bases for J; bases not matched to a gene: 10. CDR1 is DFQATT, CDR2 SNEGSKA, per germline (reference sequence). CDR3 DNA sequence: TGCAGTGCTATAACTGCAGGACTAGCTGACATTCAGTACTTC. Protein: CSAITAGLADIQYF.

The rearrangement joins TRBV5-6 to TRBJ2-1; the match to TRBD2 covers 8 bases. CDR1 and CDR2 (germline): SGHDT, YYEEEE. The CDR3 runs to 16 residues. V lost 4 bases to trimming and J lost 3 bases; unmatched junction nucleotides: 9. CDR3 in amino acids: CASSGTSYLFYNEQFF. Here the CDR3 DNA reads TGTGCCAGCAGCGGGACTAGTTATCTGTTCTACAATGAGCAGTTCTTC.